The clone carrying this T cell receptor beta chain was observed a few times. Its antigen is undetermined. The data belong to a study of T-cell memory formation after mild COVID-19. Study-level background: Clusters of TCRs were largely donor specific. Points from the study as a whole: A balance of CD4 and CD8 characterized clones contracting day 15 to 85, whereas later expanders leaned CD4+. CD4+ clones that contracted lay mainly in CM and EM; CD8+ ones lay in EMRA.

From 5'RACE with constant-segment primers came TCR alpha and TCR beta cDNA libraries that carried sample barcodes and UMIs. TCRdb re-called the 5' RACE reads with MiXCR, one entry per CDR3 protein. The table includes more than 75,000 distinct CDR3 sequences, more than 20% detected once. V lost 1 base, J lost 1 base, and 16 bases lay in between. Per the germline V gene, CDR1 is KGHSH and CDR2 is LQKENI. The CDR3 runs to 17 residues. The genes are TRBV18 and TRBJ2-5; the D gene is possibly TRBD2 (6 bases). The sample taken for sequencing was PBMCs or a T cell subset sorted from them (not recorded which). The receptor comes from a man younger than 30 who had mild COVID-19 (a few samples of this study predate the infection). Cell type and time point are not known. The CDR3 nucleotides are TGTGCCAGCTCACCACTGTCGGCTAGCGTCGCCCAAGAGACCCAGTACTTC. Its translation is CASSPLSASVAQETQYF. The entire variable domain, with the rest obtained from reference TRBV18 and TRBJ2-5, is as follows: NAGVMQNPRHLVRRRGQEARLRCSPMKGHSHVYWYRQLPEEGLKFMVYLQKENIIDESGMPKERFSAEFPKEGPSILRIQQVVRGDSAAYFCASSPLSASVAQETQYFGPGTRLLVL.